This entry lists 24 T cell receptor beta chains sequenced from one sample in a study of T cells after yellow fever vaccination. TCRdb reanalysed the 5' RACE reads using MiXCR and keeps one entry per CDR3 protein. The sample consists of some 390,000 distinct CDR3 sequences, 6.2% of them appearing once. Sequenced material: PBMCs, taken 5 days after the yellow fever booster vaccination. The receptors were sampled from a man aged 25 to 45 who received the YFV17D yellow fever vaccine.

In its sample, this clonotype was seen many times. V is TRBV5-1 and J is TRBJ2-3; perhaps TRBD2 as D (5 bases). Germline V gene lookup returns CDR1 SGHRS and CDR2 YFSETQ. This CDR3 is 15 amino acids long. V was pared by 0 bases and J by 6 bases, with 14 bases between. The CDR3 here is CASSLAGRAGDTQYF. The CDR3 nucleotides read TGCGCCAGCAGCTTGGCCGGGCGGGCCGGGGATACGCAGTATTTT.

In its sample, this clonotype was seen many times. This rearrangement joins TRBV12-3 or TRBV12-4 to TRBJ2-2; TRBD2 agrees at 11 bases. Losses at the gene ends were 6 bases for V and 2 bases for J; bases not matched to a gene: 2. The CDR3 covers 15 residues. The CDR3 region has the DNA TGTGCCAGCAGACTAGCGGGAGTTAACACCGGGGAGCTGTTTTTT. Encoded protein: CASRLAGVNTGELFF.

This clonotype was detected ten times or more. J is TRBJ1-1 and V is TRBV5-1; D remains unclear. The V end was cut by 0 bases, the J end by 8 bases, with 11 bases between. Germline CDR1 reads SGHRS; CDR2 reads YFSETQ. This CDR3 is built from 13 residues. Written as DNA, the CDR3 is TGCGCCAGCAGCTTGGACATAGTGGCGGAAGCTTTCTTT. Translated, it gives CASSLDIVAEAFF.

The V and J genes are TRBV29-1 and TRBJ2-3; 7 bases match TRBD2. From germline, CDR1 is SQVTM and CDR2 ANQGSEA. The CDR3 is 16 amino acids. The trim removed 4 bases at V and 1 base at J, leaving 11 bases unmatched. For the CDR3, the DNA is TGCAGCGTTGGTCTAGCGGAAGGGGCTCGCACAGATACGCAGTATTTT. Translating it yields CSVGLAEGARTDTQYF.

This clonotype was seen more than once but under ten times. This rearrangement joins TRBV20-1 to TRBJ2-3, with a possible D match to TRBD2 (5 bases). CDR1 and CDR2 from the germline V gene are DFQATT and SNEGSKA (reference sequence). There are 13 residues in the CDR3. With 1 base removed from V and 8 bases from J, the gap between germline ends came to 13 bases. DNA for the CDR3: TGCAGTGCTAGAGGTCTAGCAGGCAGTACGCAGTATTTT. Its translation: CSARGLAGSTQYF.

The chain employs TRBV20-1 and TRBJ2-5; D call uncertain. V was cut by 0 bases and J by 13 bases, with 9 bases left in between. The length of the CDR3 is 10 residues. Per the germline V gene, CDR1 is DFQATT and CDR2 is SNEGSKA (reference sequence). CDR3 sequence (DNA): TGCAGTGCTAGAGAACGTACAATGTACTTC. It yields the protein CSARERTMYF.

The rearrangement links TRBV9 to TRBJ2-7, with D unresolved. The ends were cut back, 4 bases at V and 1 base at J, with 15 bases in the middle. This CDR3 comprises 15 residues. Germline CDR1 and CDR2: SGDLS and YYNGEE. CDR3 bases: TGTGCCAGCAGCCCATTGCCCGACTTATCCTACGAGCAGTACTTC. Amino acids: CASSPLPDLSYEQYF.

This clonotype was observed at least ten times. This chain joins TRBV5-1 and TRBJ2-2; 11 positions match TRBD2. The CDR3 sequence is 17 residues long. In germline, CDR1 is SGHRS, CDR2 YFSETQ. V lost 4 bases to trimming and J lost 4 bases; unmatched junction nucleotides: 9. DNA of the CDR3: TGCGCCAGCAGCCACACTAGCGGGAGCGCGACCACCGGGGAGCTGTTTTTT. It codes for CASSHTSGSATTGELFF.

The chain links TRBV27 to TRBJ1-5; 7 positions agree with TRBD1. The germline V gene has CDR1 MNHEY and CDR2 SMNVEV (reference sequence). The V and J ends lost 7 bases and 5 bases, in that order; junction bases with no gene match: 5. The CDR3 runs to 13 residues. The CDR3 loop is CASTHRGDQPQHF. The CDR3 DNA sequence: TGTGCCAGCACCCACAGGGGCGATCAGCCCCAGCATTTT.

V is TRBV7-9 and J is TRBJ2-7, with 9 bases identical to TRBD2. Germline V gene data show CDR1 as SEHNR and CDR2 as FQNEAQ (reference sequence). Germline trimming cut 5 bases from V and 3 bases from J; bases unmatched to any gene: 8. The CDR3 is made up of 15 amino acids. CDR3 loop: CASSGRGLAVYEQYF. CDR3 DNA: TGTGCCAGCAGCGGACGGGGACTAGCAGTCTACGAGCAGTACTTC. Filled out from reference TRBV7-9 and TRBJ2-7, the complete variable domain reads DTGVSQNPRHKITKRGQNVTFRCDPISEHNRLYWYRQTLGQGPEFLTYFQNEAQLEKSRLLSDRFSAERPKGSFSTLEIQRTEQGDSAMYLCASSGRGLAVYEQYFGPGTRLTVT.

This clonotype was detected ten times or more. CDR3 region: CSARDPPNIQYF. CDR3 DNA: TGCAGTGCTAGAGATCCCCCTAACATTCAGTACTTC. The chain combines TRBV20-1 with TRBJ2-4; D not certain. CDR3 size: 12 residues. V was pared by 0 bases and J by 7 bases, with 7 bases between. Germline V CDR1 and CDR2: DFQATT, SNEGSKA (reference sequence).

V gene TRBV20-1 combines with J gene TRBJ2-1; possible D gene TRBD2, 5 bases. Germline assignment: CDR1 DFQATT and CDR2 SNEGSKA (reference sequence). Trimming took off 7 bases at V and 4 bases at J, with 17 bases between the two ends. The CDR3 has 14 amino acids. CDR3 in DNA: TGCAGTGTTCCCTCCCTCCGGGGTTACAATGAGCAGTTCTTC. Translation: CSVPSLRGYNEQFF.

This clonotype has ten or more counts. The CDR3 region is CASSPRGPETQYF. DNA for the CDR3: TGTGCCAGCAGCCCAAGGGGCCCGGAGACCCAGTACTTC. This chain links TRBV7-9 with TRBJ2-5; a possible D gene is TRBD1 (5 bases). Germline CDR1 is SEHNR and CDR2 is FQNEAQ (reference sequence). The CDR3 covers 13 residues. The V and J ends lost 5 bases and 5 bases respectively, with 12 bases between them. Variable domain in full (rest from reference TRBV7-9 and TRBJ2-5): DTGVSQNPRHKITKRGQNVTFRCDPISEHNRLYWYRQTLGQGPEFLTYFQNEAQLEKSRLLSDRFSAERPKGSFSTLEIQRTEQGDSAMYLCASSPRGPETQYFGPGTRLLVL.

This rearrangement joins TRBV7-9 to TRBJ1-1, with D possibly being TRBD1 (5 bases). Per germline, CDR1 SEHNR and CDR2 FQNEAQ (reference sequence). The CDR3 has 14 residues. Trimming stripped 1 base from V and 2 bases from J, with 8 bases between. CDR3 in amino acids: CASSLVTENTEAFF. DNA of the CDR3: TGTGCCAGCAGCTTAGTGACAGAAAACACTGAAGCTTTCTTT.

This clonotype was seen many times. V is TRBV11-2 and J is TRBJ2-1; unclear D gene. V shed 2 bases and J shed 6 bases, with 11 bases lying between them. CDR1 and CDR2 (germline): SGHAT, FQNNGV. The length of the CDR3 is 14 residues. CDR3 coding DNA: TGTGCCAGCAGCTTATTCATGGGAACCAATGAGCAGTTCTTC. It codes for CASSLFMGTNEQFF.

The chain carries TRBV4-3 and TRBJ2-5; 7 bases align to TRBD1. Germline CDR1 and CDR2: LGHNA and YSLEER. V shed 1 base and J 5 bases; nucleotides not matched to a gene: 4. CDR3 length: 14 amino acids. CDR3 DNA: TGCGCCAGCAGCCAAGGAAGGGGGCCTGAGACCCAGTACTTC. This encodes CASSQGRGPETQYF.

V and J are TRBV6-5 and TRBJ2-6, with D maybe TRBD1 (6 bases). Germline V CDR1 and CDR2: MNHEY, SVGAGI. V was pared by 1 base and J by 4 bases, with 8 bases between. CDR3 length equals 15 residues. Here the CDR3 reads CASSYYRAGANVLTF. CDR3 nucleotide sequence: TGTGCCAGCAGTTACTACAGGGCCGGGGCCAACGTCCTGACTTTC.

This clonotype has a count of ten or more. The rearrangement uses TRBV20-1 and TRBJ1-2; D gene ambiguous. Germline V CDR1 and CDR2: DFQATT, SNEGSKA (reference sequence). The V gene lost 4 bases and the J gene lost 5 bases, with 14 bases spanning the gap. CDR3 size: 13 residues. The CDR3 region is CSANRGGVYGYTF. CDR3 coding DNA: TGCAGTGCTAACAGAGGCGGTGTTTATGGCTACACCTTC.

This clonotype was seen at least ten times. CDR3 DNA sequence: TGTGCCAGCAGCTCGAACACCGGGGAGCTGTTTTTT. Protein sequence: CASSSNTGELFF. The gene calls are TRBV7-9 and TRBJ2-2; unclear D gene. V lost 4 bases and J 0 bases, leaving 0 bases between the germline ends. The CDR3 runs to 12 residues. Germline values: CDR1 SEHNR, CDR2 FQNEAQ (reference sequence).

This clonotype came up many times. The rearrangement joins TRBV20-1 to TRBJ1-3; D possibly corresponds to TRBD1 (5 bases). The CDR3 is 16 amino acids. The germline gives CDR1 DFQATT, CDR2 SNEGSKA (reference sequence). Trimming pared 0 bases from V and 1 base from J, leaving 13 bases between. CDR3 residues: CSAREAGGVSGNTIYF. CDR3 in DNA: TGCAGTGCTAGAGAGGCCGGGGGGGTTTCTGGAAACACCATATATTTT.

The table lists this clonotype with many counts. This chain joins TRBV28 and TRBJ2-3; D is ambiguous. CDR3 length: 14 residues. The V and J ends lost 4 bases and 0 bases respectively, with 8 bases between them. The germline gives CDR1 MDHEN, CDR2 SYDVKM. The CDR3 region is CASSSDGSTDTQYF. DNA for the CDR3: TGTGCCAGCAGTTCGGACGGCAGCACAGATACGCAGTATTTT.

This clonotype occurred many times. DNA of the CDR3: TGCGCCAGCAGTGAGCTCCCACCCCGGCTATACGAGCAGTACTTC. Residues: CASSELPPRLYEQYF. V usage is TRBV10-2 and J usage is TRBJ2-7; D is unresolved. Between the trimmed V and J ends, which lost 2 bases and 4 bases, there was a span of 15 bases. Germline CDR1 and CDR2: WSHSY and SAAADI. The CDR3 runs 15 residues.

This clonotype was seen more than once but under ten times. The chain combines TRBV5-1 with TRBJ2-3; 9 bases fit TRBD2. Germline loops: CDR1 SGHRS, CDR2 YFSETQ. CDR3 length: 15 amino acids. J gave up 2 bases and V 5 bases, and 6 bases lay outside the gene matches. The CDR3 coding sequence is TGCGCCAGCAGGTATGGCGGGAGGGACACAGATACGCAGTATTTT. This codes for CASRYGGRDTDTQYF.

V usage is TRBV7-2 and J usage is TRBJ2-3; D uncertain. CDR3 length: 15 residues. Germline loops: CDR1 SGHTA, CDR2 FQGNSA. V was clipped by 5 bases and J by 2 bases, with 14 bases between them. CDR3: CASSPQRILTDTQYF. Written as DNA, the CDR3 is TGTGCCAGCAGCCCCCAACGTATCCTCACAGATACGCAGTATTTT.